The 27 T cell receptor beta chains below all came from one sample that was sequenced in a study of glioma-infiltrating T cells after dendritic cell vaccination. Sequenced by immunoSEQ multiplex PCR; TCRdb stores in-frame clones only, minus some. The table records roughly 83,000 clones, over 75% of them present only once. Here the sequenced sample was blood, taken before dendritic cell vaccination. Source of these receptors: a human donor with glioblastoma.

The gene calls are TRBV2 and TRBJ2-1, with D hard to call. The germline V gene has CDR1 SNHLY and CDR2 FYNNEI. V was pared by 10 bases and J by 7 bases, with 11 bases between. This CDR3 is 11 amino acids long. The CDR3 nucleotides are TGTGCCACCCTTGTCGCGAATGAGCAGTTCTTC. Translation: CATLVANEQFF. The full variable domain, its missing parts supplied by reference TRBV2 and TRBJ2-1, is EPEVTQTPSHQVTQMGQEVILRCVPISNHLYFYWYRQILGQKVEFLVSFYNNEISEKSEIFDDQFSVERPDGSNFTLKIRSTKLEDSAMYFCATLVANEQFFGPGTRLTVL.

The chain joins TRBV6-6 to TRBJ2-7; 10 nucleotides agree with TRBD1. Per germline, CDR1 MNHNY and CDR2 SVGAGI (reference sequence). J gave up 2 bases and V 4 bases, and 2 bases lay outside the gene matches. The CDR3 runs to 14 residues. CDR3 sequence (DNA): TGTGCCAGCAGTTTGACAGGGGGCGCCTACGAGCAGTACTTC. Its protein product is CASSLTGGAYEQYF.

There are a few counts of this clone. V is TRBV2 and J is TRBJ2-7, with 8 bases that match TRBD1. The CDR3 is made up of 14 amino acids. Trimming removed 8 bases from V and 0 bases from J; junction bases left unmatched: 6. From germline, CDR1 is SNHLY and CDR2 FYNNEI. The CDR3 sequence: CASLGTGGSYEQYF. The CDR3 nucleotides are TGTGCCAGCTTGGGGACAGGTGGCTCCTACGAGCAGTACTTC.

V gene TRBV15 combines with J gene TRBJ2-2; D gene ambiguous. This CDR3 has 15 amino acids. Trimming took off 1 base at V and 2 bases at J, with 8 bases between the two ends. Looked up from germline, CDR1 is LNHNV and CDR2 is YYDKDF (reference sequence). The CDR3 reads CATSRAQDNTGELFF. In DNA, the CDR3 is TGTGCCACCAGCAGAGCACAAGATAACACCGGGGAGCTGTTTTTT.

The chain carries TRBV7-9 and TRBJ2-1; D possibly corresponds to TRBD1 (6 bases). The V gene lost 2 bases and the J gene lost 3 bases, with 14 bases spanning the gap. CDR3 size: 16 residues. Looked up from germline, CDR1 is SEHNR and CDR2 is FQNEAQ (reference sequence). Here the CDR3 reads CASSLSTGPYYNEQFF. The DNA for the CDR3 is TGTGCCAGCAGCTTATCTACAGGGCCCTACTACAATGAGCAGTTCTTC.

V usage is TRBV7-2 and J usage is TRBJ2-1; 10 bases are shared with TRBD2. The trim removed 5 bases at V and 7 bases at J, leaving 11 bases unmatched. This CDR3 is 16 amino acids long. The V gene's germline CDR1 is SGHTA and CDR2 FQGNSA. CDR3 coding DNA: TGTGCCAGCAGCCCCCTAAGCGGGAGGGCCGCAAATGAGCAGTTCTTC. This gives the protein CASSPLSGRAANEQFF.

This clone was picked up one time. The CDR3 DNA follows: TGTGCCAGCAGCTTAGGAGGGCCGCTTGGTGGCAAATTCTCCTACAATGAGCAGTTCTTC. Translating it yields CASSLGGPLGGKFSYNEQFF. The J gene is TRBJ2-1, the V gene TRBV11-3, with D possibly TRBD2 on 5 matching bases. V was clipped by 1 base and J by 0 bases, with 22 bases between them. The CDR3 contains 20 residues. Germline lookup yields CDR1 SGHNT and CDR2 YENEEA. The variable domain in full, with the rest retrieved from reference TRBV11-3 and TRBJ2-1, is EAGVVQSPRYKIIEKKQPVAFWCNPISGHNTLYWYLQNLGQGPELLIRYENEEAVDDSQLPKDRFSAERLKGVDSTLKIQPAELGDSAVYLCASSLGGPLGGKFSYNEQFFGPGTRLTVL.

This chain connects TRBV28 to TRBJ1-2, with D maybe TRBD1 (5 bases). The V and J ends lost 5 bases and 2 bases respectively, with 15 bases between them. Germline loops: CDR1 MDHEN, CDR2 SYDVKM. This CDR3 spans 15 amino acids. The CDR3 sequence is CASSQWGVLNYGYTF. Here the CDR3 DNA reads TGTGCCAGCAGTCAATGGGGGGTGTTGAACTATGGCTACACCTTC.

Here the CDR3 DNA reads TGTGCCAGCAGTGAAGTTGACTACGTTTCTGGAAACACCATATATTTT. Amino acid sequence: CASSEVDYVSGNTIYF. The rearrangement links TRBV6-1 to TRBJ1-3; the D is unclear. The CDR3 has 16 amino acids. Trimming shortened V by 1 base and J by 1 base, and 11 bases separated the two germline ends. Germline loops: CDR1 MNHNS, CDR2 SASEGT.

This clone was recorded once. The V gene is TRBV6-4, the J gene TRBJ2-1; D is undetermined. The V end was cut by 0 bases, the J end by 3 bases, with 12 bases between. Germline V gene sequence: CDR1 MRHNA, CDR2 SNTAGT. This CDR3 is built from 16 residues. CDR3 region: CASSDSSLNRYNEQFF. DNA of the CDR3: TGTGCCAGCAGTGACTCGAGTCTAAACCGCTACAATGAGCAGTTCTTC.

This chain uses TRBV27 with TRBJ1-1, with 7 bases identical to TRBD1. Germline V gene lookup returns CDR1 MNHEY and CDR2 SMNVEV (reference sequence). The J segment lost 5 bases and the V segment lost 0 bases, leaving 3 bases of the junction unmatched. CDR3 length: 14 amino acids. CDR3: CASSLSPGGTEAFF. In nucleotides, the CDR3 is TGTGCCAGCAGTTTATCGCCAGGGGGAACTGAAGCTTTCTTT.

The gene calls are TRBV19 and TRBJ2-1, with D perhaps matching TRBD1 (6 bases). This CDR3 contains 14 residues. V was clipped by 6 bases and J by 8 bases, with 17 bases between them. Germline CDR1 is LNHDA and CDR2 is SQIVND (reference sequence). The CDR3 spells CASRDSGTRYEQFF. CDR3 nucleotides: TGTGCCAGTAGAGACTCCGGGACACGGTATGAGCAGTTCTTC.

The chain employs TRBV2 and TRBJ1-4, with D hard to call. The CDR3 is made up of 13 amino acids. V gave up 1 base and J gave up 11 bases, with 11 bases separating them. Germline V gives CDR1 SNHLY, CDR2 FYNNEI. This chain's CDR3 is CASSEGFSGKLFF. CDR3 DNA sequence: TGTGCCAGCAGTGAAGGGTTCTCGGGGAAACTGTTTTTT.

The chain links TRBV5-4 to TRBJ2-2, with D hard to call. There are 16 residues in the CDR3. Per germline, CDR1 SGHNT and CDR2 YYREEE (reference sequence). With 4 bases removed from V and 5 bases from J, the gap between germline ends came to 18 bases. CDR3 region: CASSPMGAGVTGELFF. As DNA, the CDR3 is TGTGCCAGCAGCCCTATGGGCGCAGGTGTGACCGGGGAGCTGTTTTTT.

The rearrangement joins TRBV7-2 to TRBJ2-7; 7 bases agree with TRBD1. The CDR3 consists of 15 residues. The junction had 8 bases not matched to a gene; V was cut back by 3 bases and J by 3 bases. Germline V gene lookup returns CDR1 SGHTA and CDR2 FQGNSA. The CDR3 DNA is TGTGCCAGCAGCTTGTTTATTAGGACAGGCTACGAGCAGTACTTC. Protein sequence: CASSLFIRTGYEQYF.

This chain uses TRBV23-1 with TRBJ1-6; D may be TRBD1 (6 bases). TRBV23-1 is noted as an ORF with a role that remains uncertain. Trimming left V 2 bases short and J 9 bases short, with 17 bases between. This CDR3 is 16 amino acids long. CDR3 residues: CASSQITGFFSSPLHF. The CDR3 region has the DNA TGCGCCAGCAGTCAAATAACAGGGTTTTTCAGTTCACCCCTCCACTTT.

This chain links TRBV4-1 with TRBJ2-7; perhaps TRBD1 as D (5 bases). This CDR3 region has 18 residues. Germline V gene data show CDR1 as MGHRA and CDR2 as YSYEKL. Trimming removed 0 bases at V and 1 base at J, with 19 bases between. CDR3 sequence (DNA): TGCGCCAGCAGCCAAGAGCCTTCTCAGGGTACACCTTCCTACGAGCAGTACTTC. It codes for CASSQEPSQGTPSYEQYF.

The CDR3 bases are TGTGCCAGCAGAGGGGCTCTGAGCACTGAAGCTTTCTTT. Its translation: CASRGALSTEAFF. The chain couples TRBV2 to TRBJ1-1; tentative D call: TRBD1 (5 bases). V was pared by 6 bases and J by 4 bases, with 12 bases between. Germline CDR1 is SNHLY and CDR2 is FYNNEI. This CDR3 spans 13 amino acids.

The J gene is TRBJ2-2, the V gene TRBV4-1; the D gene is possibly TRBD2 (6 bases). The CDR3 has 15 amino acids. Trimming took 0 bases from V and 7 from J, leaving 12 bases between them. Per germline, CDR1 MGHRA and CDR2 YSYEKL. The CDR3 protein is CASSQEEGWVGELFF. The CDR3 DNA sequence: TGCGCCAGCAGCCAAGAGGAGGGTTGGGTCGGGGAGCTGTTTTTT.

The table lists this clone with a few counts. The V and J genes are TRBV9 and TRBJ1-3; D call uncertain. The CDR3 is 13 residues long. Germline lookup yields CDR1 SGDLS and CDR2 YYNGEE. Trimming removed 3 bases at V and 4 bases at J, with 8 bases between. Here the CDR3 DNA reads TGTGCCAGCAGCGCAGACAACGGAAACACCATATATTTT. Residues: CASSADNGNTIYF.

This CDR3 is CASSARDRAHEQYF. In nucleotides, the CDR3 is TGTGCCAGCAGCGCCCGGGACAGGGCCCACGAGCAGTACTTC. The chain uses TRBV7-9 and TRBJ2-7; 9 bases map to TRBD1. Germline trimming cut 5 bases from V and 5 bases from J; bases unmatched to any gene: 7. The length of the CDR3 is 14 residues. Germline V gene sequence: CDR1 SEHNR, CDR2 FQNEAQ (reference sequence). The full variable domain, with the rest looked up from reference TRBV7-9 and TRBJ2-7, is DTGVSQNPRHKITKRGQNVTFRCDPISEHNRLYWYRQTLGQGPEFLTYFQNEAQLEKSRLLSDRFSAERPKGSFSTLEIQRTEQGDSAMYLCASSARDRAHEQYFGPGTRLTVT.

V is TRBV2 and J is TRBJ2-3; 9 nucleotides match TRBD2. This CDR3 has 15 residues. Germline loops: CDR1 SNHLY, CDR2 FYNNEI. V shed 3 bases and J 2 bases; nucleotides not matched to a gene: 3. CDR3 amino acids: CASSDSGGSTDTQYF. The CDR3 coding sequence is TGTGCCAGCAGTGATAGCGGGGGCTCCACAGATACGCAGTATTTT.

The rearrangement uses TRBV5-6 and TRBJ1-2; 12 bases line up with TRBD1. With V trimmed by 4 bases and J by 8 bases, 3 bases remained unmatched. CDR1 and CDR2 (germline): SGHDT, YYEEEE. CDR3 length: 13 residues. The CDR3, as DNA: TGTGCCAGCAGCGGGACAGGGGGCTTCGGCTACACCTTC. Translating it yields CASSGTGGFGYTF.

The chain joins TRBV2 to TRBJ1-1; 7 bases are a match to TRBD1. Germline CDR1 and CDR2: SNHLY and FYNNEI. The CDR3 length is 15 residues. Trimming took 5 bases from V and 0 from J; bases not matched to a gene: 6. The CDR3 sequence is CASSPLTGLNTEAFF. The CDR3 DNA follows: TGTGCCAGCAGTCCCCTGACAGGGCTGAACACTGAAGCTTTCTTT.

V and J are TRBV7-9 and TRBJ1-1; TRBD1 might be the D (5 bases). V dropped 8 bases and J dropped 0 bases, with 19 bases sitting between them. The CDR3 runs 16 residues. Germline-derived CDR1 and CDR2 are SEHNR and FQNEAQ (reference sequence). CDR3 DNA: TGTGCCAGCGCCGATCCCGGATTGGGGCTGAACACTGAAGCTTTCTTT. It yields the protein CASADPGLGLNTEAFF. Combining the CDR3 with reference TRBV7-9 and TRBJ1-1 gives the whole variable domain DTGVSQNPRHKITKRGQNVTFRCDPISEHNRLYWYRQTLGQGPEFLTYFQNEAQLEKSRLLSDRFSAERPKGSFSTLEIQRTEQGDSAMYLCASADPGLGLNTEAFFGQGTRLTVV.

This clone was seen a few times. The chain carries TRBV6-1 and TRBJ2-7; 10 bases map to TRBD1. Unmatched junction bases numbered 3, after V lost 4 bases and J lost 3 bases. Germline CDR1 reads MNHNS; CDR2 reads SASEGT. This CDR3 is built from 14 residues. The CDR3 loop reads CASSVRDRGYEQYF. CDR3 DNA: TGTGCCAGCAGTGTTCGGGACAGGGGCTACGAGCAGTACTTC.

V and J are TRBV5-1 and TRBJ1-4, with a possible D match to TRBD1 (5 bases). V lost 5 bases and J 4 bases, leaving 12 bases between the germline ends. In germline, CDR1 is SGHRS, CDR2 YFSETQ. The CDR3 runs 14 residues. As DNA, the CDR3 is TGCGCCAGCAGTTGGACACCGGTTAATGAAAAACTGTTTTTT. Its translation: CASSWTPVNEKLFF.